The rows below give T cell receptor beta chains drawn from one sample of a study of post-analysis software for immune sequencing data. TCRdb re-called the PCR reads through MiXCR, storing one row per CDR3 protein. The profile covers about 260,000 distinct CDR3 sequences, with just over 35% appearing a single time and under 5.5% taken by the ten largest. The source material was blood. Every receptor here comes from a girl aged 5-17 years with multiple sclerosis. Each CDR3 is given with its conserved first and last residue.

J,V,CDR3
TRBJ1-5,TRBV5-5,CASSYTLGLQADQPQHF
TRBJ2-3,TRBV11-1,CASSLGTSGRTDTQYF
TRBJ2-1,TRBV5-1,CASSPIAGGIKGNEQFF
TRBJ1-2,TRBV5-1,CASSLDRGVGYGYTF
TRBJ1-2,TRBV30,CAWSVLNDRGYGYTF
TRBJ2-1,TRBV20-1,CSALLAGGPVEQFF
TRBJ2-5,TRBV6-2/TRBV6-3,CASSWTSVWETQYF
TRBJ2-3,TRBV29-1,CSVGQGLRTDTQYF
TRBJ2-1,TRBV7-7,CASSLVGLAGEEQFF
TRBJ1-5,TRBV6-1,CASSGEGYQPQHF
TRBJ2-3,TRBV6-4,CASSEGGPTDTQYF
TRBJ1-1,TRBV11-2,CASSSQRTPNTEAFF
TRBJ2-3,TRBV28,CASSMTGVNSILSTDTQYF
.,TRBV10-3,CAISEARDSEQYF
TRBJ2-7,TRBV10-2,CASSPDRERYEQYF
TRBJ2-4,TRBV7-2,CASSLGAGIAKNIQYF
TRBJ2-3,TRBV11-2,CASSSARSSQYF
TRBJ2-1,TRBV7-2,CASSLRAPALRTSAYNEQFF
TRBJ1-1,TRBV29-1,CSVDSQGSGIDTEAFF
TRBJ2-2,TRBV7-9,CASSLAETGERFF
TRBJ1-1,TRBV7-2,CASSLRGANTEAFF
TRBJ2-5,TRBV11-2,CVGSLTEGGTGRETQYF
TRBJ2-5,TRBV5-1,CASSLGQGRETQYF
TRBJ1-2,TRBV2,CASRTSGTPHGHTF
TRBJ1-1,TRBV7-9,CASSLAGGSNTEAFF
TRBJ2-3,TRBV30,CAWSVKGGRTLTDTQYF
TRBJ1-2,TRBV6-5,CASRLTVDNYGYTF
TRBJ2-2,TRBV29-1,CSVRLAGTNTGELFF
TRBJ2-1,TRBV15,CATSPQGNRGNGEQFF
TRBJ2-5,TRBV10-3,CAISEGQGRETQYF
TRBJ2-1,TRBV12-3/TRBV12-4,CASSAQGMAYNEQFF
TRBJ2-3,TRBV24-1,CATSELKTGADTQYF
TRBJ2-1,TRBV5-1,CASSTQPRYNEQFF
TRBJ2-5,TRBV15,CATSRDHRETQYF
.,TRBV28,CASRRGSQDTQHF
TRBJ2-3,TRBV2,CASRKWGPKRGGTDTQYF
TRBJ2-3,TRBV25-1,CASSEPSPPGTGLADTQYF
TRBJ2-2,TRBV2,CASRPNTGELFF
TRBJ1-2,TRBV29-1,CSVEQGPSYGYTF
TRBJ2-7,TRBV3-1,CASSQGSVYEQYF
TRBJ1-1,TRBV14,CAGSRGKGGKAFF
TRBJ2-1,TRBV6-1,CASSVPYNEQFF